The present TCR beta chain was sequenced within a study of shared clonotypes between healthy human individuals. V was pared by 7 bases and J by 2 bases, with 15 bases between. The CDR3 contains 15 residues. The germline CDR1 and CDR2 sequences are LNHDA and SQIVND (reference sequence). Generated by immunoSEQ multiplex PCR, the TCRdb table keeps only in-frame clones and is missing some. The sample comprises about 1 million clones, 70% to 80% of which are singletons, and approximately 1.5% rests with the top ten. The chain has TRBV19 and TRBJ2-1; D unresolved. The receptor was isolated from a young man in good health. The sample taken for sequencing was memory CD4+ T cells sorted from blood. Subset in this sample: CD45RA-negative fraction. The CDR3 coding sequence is TGTGCCAGTACCCTCGGTTGGGAACCCTACAATGAGCAGTTCTTC. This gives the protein CASTLGWEPYNEQFF.